Listed below are T cell receptor beta chains from one sample, sequenced in a study of OX40 agonist ivuxolimab in advanced cancers. The data were produced by immunoSEQ multiplex PCR, yet TCRdb's version contains in-frame clones alone and is incomplete. The sample lists 85,000 to 90,000 clones; around 85% were seen once. Specimen: CD4+ or CD8+ T cells sorted from blood, collected in a trial of the OX40 agonist ivuxolimab. The source is an adult with an advanced solid tumor such as melanoma, head and neck, liver or kidney cancer. CDR3s include the opening cysteine and the closing phenylalanine or tryptophan. A D gene is named only where the DNA matches it firmly. Part of the rows lack a size; the others show once, few, many or a class for expanded clones.

j_gene,d_gene,abundance,v_gene,CDR3aa,CDR3nt
TRBJ2-3,TRBD2,-,TRBV5-1,CASSSSGGQDTQYF,TGCGCCAGCAGCAGTAGCGGGGGACAAGATACGCAGTATTTT
TRBJ2-1,-,-,TRBV4-1,CASSQSPLNVEQFF,TGCGCCAGCAGCCAATCCCCATTGAATGTTGAGCAGTTCTTC
TRBJ1-4,TRBD1,-,TRBV6-5,CASRKGQGREKLFF,TGTGCCAGCAGAAAGGGACAGGGAAGGGAAAAACTGTTTTTT
TRBJ2-1,TRBD2,-,TRBV12-5,CASGFGSSGSVNEQFF,TGTGCTAGTGGTTTCGGATCTAGCGGGAGTGTTAATGAGCAGTTCTTC
TRBJ2-5,-,-,TRBV11-2,CASSTLLQETQYF,TGTGCCAGCAGCACCCTTCTGCAAGAGACCCAGTACTTC
TRBJ1-5,-,-,TRBV7-8,CASILDSGLASPQHF,TGTGCCAGCATCCTGGACAGCGGTCTGGCGTCGCCCCAGCATTTT
TRBJ2-2,-,-,TRBV5-4,CASSLESERVFTGELFF,TGTGCCAGCAGCTTGGAAAGCGAGCGGGTCTTCACCGGGGAGCTGTTTTTT
TRBJ2-5,TRBD1,-,TRBV27,CASSLLDRVGETQYF,TGTGCCAGCAGTTTACTGGACAGGGTGGGAGAGACCCAGTACTTC
TRBJ2-5,-,once,TRBV10-1,CASSDGGSRTQYF,TGCGCCAGCAGTGATGGGGGCTCTCGGACCCAGTACTTC
TRBJ2-1,-,once,TRBV19,CASDRTHGYNEQFF,TGTGCCAGTGACCGGACTCACGGGTACAATGAGCAGTTCTTC
TRBJ1-5,-,-,TRBV18,CASSPTDLNQPQHF,TGTGCCAGCTCCCCAACAGACCTCAATCAGCCCCAGCATTTT
TRBJ1-5,TRBD1,-,TRBV27,CASRVRTGDQPQHF,TGTGCCAGCAGAGTTAGGACAGGGGATCAGCCCCAGCATTTT
TRBJ1-5,-,-,TRBV28,CASSPPNVRVEGRNQPQHF,TGTGCCAGCAGTCCCCCCAACGTGAGAGTGGAAGGTCGCAATCAGCCCCAGCATTTT
TRBJ2-5,TRBD2,-,TRBV2,CASSEGLAGAQTQYF,TGTGCCAGCAGCGAGGGACTAGCGGGAGCCCAGACCCAGTACTTC
TRBJ1-4,-,-,TRBV5-1,CASSLFGGLGELFF,TGCGCCAGCAGCTTGTTCGGGGGGCTAGGAGAACTGTTTTTT
TRBJ2-1,-,-,TRBV4-2,CASSQDPLAWNEQFF,TGTGCCAGCAGCCAAGATCCATTAGCGTGGAATGAGCAGTTCTTC
TRBJ2-5,-,-,TRBV9,CASSVSGTPAGSGTGAQYF,TGTGCCAGCAGCGTGTCCGGGACTCCTGCGGGGAGCGGCACCGGGGCCCAGTACTTC
TRBJ2-3,-,-,TRBV27,CASSFTLAPRQYF,TGTGCCAGCAGTTTCACCCTCGCCCCCAGGCAGTATTTT
TRBJ2-2,-,-,TRBV19,CASSTALGLGGELFF,TGTGCCAGTAGTACCGCTCTTGGGCTTGGCGGGGAGCTGTTTTTT
TRBJ2-3,-,-,TRBV21-1,CASSIFAGSTDTQYF,TGTGCCAGCAGCATCTTTGCGGGGAGCACAGATACGCAGTATTTT
TRBJ1-5,-,-,TRBV28,CASSLWGRDQPQHF,TGTGCCAGCAGTTTATGGGGAAGGGATCAGCCCCAGCATTTT
TRBJ1-4,TRBD1,-,TRBV28,CASRTGGGPEKLFF,TGTGCCAGCAGAACAGGGGGAGGTCCGGAAAAACTGTTTTTT
TRBJ1-4,-,-,TRBV18,CASSPARAANEKLFF,TGTGCCAGCTCCCCGGCCAGGGCGGCTAATGAAAAACTGTTTTTT
TRBJ2-7,-,-,TRBV30,CAWSPLAGSYEQYF,TGTGCCTGGAGTCCTCTTGCGGGAAGTTACGAGCAGTACTTC
TRBJ1-1,-,-,TRBV5-1,CASTLGSRSNTEAFF,TGCGCCAGCACCTTGGGGTCCAGAAGCAACACTGAAGCTTTCTTT
TRBJ2-5,-,-,TRBV29-1,CSVGSPRETQYF,TGCAGCGTGGGATCTCCCAGGGAGACCCAGTACTTC
TRBJ1-4,TRBD1,-,TRBV2,CASRVTGANEKLFF,TGTGCCAGCAGAGTGACAGGGGCTAATGAAAAACTGTTTTTT
TRBJ1-2,-,-,TRBV29-1,CSVVDLRNYGYTF,TGCAGCGTTGTAGATCTCCGAAACTATGGCTACACCTTC
TRBJ2-1,-,once,TRBV9,CASSVDGGPYNEQFF,TGTGCCAGCAGCGTAGATGGCGGACCCTACAATGAGCAGTTCTTC
TRBJ1-5,-,-,TRBV7-2,CASSPTPRQDNQPQHF,TGTGCCAGCAGCCCTACCCCCAGACAGGACAATCAGCCCCAGCATTTT
TRBJ2-1,-,-,TRBV28,CASSLPGASYNEQFF,TGTGCCAGCAGTTTACCCGGGGCCTCCTACAATGAGCAGTTCTTC
TRBJ1-2,-,-,TRBV19,CASSMKRANYGYTF,TGTGCCAGTAGTATGAAACGAGCTAACTATGGCTACACCTTC
TRBJ2-5,-,-,TRBV28,CASRLEGTQYF,TGTGCCAGCAGGTTGGAGGGGACCCAGTACTTC
TRBJ1-2,TRBD1,-,TRBV6-5,CASTTGQGRTYGYTF,TGTGCCAGCACCACAGGACAGGGCAGGACATATGGCTACACCTTC
TRBJ1-1,-,-,TRBV10-2,CASARVGEAFF,TGCGCCAGCGCTAGAGTAGGTGAAGCTTTCTTT
TRBJ2-1,-,once,TRBV6-6,CASVGSSYNEQFF,TGTGCCAGCGTAGGGAGCTCCTACAATGAGCAGTTCTTC
TRBJ2-7,-,-,TRBV11-3,CASSLWASESYEQYF,TGTGCCAGCAGCTTATGGGCTAGCGAGTCCTACGAGCAGTACTTC
TRBJ2-2,TRBD2,-,TRBV7-9,CASSRQSAGGVNTGELFF,TGTGCCAGCAGTCGACAGTCCGCGGGGGGAGTGAACACCGGGGAGCTGTTTTTT
TRBJ2-3,-,-,TRBV4-1,CASSQDLARRTDTQYF,TGCGCCAGCAGCCAAGATTTAGCCCGCCGCACAGATACGCAGTATTTT
TRBJ2-1,-,-,TRBV7-8,CASSQFTGIKYNEQFF,TGTGCCAGCAGCCAGTTTACAGGGATAAAGTACAATGAGCAGTTCTTC
TRBJ2-1,TRBD2,-,TRBV18,CASSPAYGGYNEQFF,TGTGCCAGCTCACCAGCCTACGGGGGGTACAATGAGCAGTTCTTC
TRBJ2-5,-,few,TRBV5-4,CASSPALTGIQETQYF,TGTGCCAGCAGCCCAGCCTTAACAGGGATACAAGAGACCCAGTACTTC
TRBJ2-3,TRBD2,-,TRBV7-3,CASSQSSGRDTQYF,TGTGCCAGCAGCCAAAGTAGCGGGAGAGATACGCAGTATTTT
TRBJ2-3,-,-,TRBV4-1,CASSLPGPDTQYF,TGCGCCAGCAGCCTCCCAGGCCCGGATACGCAGTATTTT
TRBJ1-2,TRBD1,-,TRBV2,CASSSQGNYGYTF,TGTGCCAGCAGTTCACAGGGGAACTATGGCTACACCTTC
TRBJ2-1,TRBD2,few,TRBV18,CASSHGTSEDNEQFF,TGTGCCAGCTCACATGGGACTAGCGAAGACAATGAGCAGTTCTTC
TRBJ2-7,TRBD2,-,TRBV29-1,CSGLAGERDEQYF,TGCAGCGGGCTAGCGGGAGAGCGGGACGAGCAGTACTTC
TRBJ1-5,TRBD1,few,TRBV2,CASSGTGGNQPQHF,TGTGCCAGCAGCGGGACAGGGGGCAATCAGCCCCAGCATTTT
TRBJ1-2,-,-,TRBV20-1,CSASTGNGYTF,TGCAGTGCTTCAACAGGGAATGGCTACACCTTC
TRBJ1-1,-,-,TRBV4-2,CASTLELGEAFF,TGTGCCAGCACCCTCGAATTGGGTGAAGCTTTCTTT
TRBJ2-5,-,-,TRBV27,CASSKQGGWTQYF,TGTGCCAGCAGTAAACAGGGCGGTTGGACCCAGTACTTC
TRBJ2-7,TRBD1,-,TRBV7-7,CASSFRDSSEQYF,TGTGCTAGCAGCTTCCGGGACAGCTCCGAGCAGTACTTC
TRBJ1-2,-,-,TRBV6-5,CASSFRHGYTF,TGTGCCAGCAGCTTCAGGCATGGCTACACCTTC
TRBJ2-3,TRBD2,few,TRBV10-1,CASSPGLAGVTDTQYF,TGCGCCAGCAGCCCGGGACTAGCGGGGGTCACAGATACGCAGTATTTT
TRBJ1-2,TRBD1,-,TRBV5-4,CASSLAKSGGYGYTF,TGTGCCAGCAGCTTGGCCAAATCAGGGGGCTATGGCTACACCTTC
TRBJ2-1,-,-,TRBV29-1,CSVDRVGYNEQFF,TGCAGCGTTGACAGGGTAGGCTACAATGAGCAGTTCTTC
TRBJ2-7,TRBD2,-,TRBV4-3,CASSPGTSVYYEQYF,TGCGCCAGCAGCCCTGGGACTAGCGTTTATTATGAGCAGTACTTC
TRBJ1-4,TRBD1,-,TRBV5-4,CASSPGTANEKLFF,TGTGCCAGCAGCCCCGGGACAGCGAATGAAAAACTGTTTTTT
TRBJ2-3,-,-,TRBV7-9,CASSSGGGDTQYF,TGTGCCAGCAGCTCTGGAGGGGGGGATACGCAGTATTTT